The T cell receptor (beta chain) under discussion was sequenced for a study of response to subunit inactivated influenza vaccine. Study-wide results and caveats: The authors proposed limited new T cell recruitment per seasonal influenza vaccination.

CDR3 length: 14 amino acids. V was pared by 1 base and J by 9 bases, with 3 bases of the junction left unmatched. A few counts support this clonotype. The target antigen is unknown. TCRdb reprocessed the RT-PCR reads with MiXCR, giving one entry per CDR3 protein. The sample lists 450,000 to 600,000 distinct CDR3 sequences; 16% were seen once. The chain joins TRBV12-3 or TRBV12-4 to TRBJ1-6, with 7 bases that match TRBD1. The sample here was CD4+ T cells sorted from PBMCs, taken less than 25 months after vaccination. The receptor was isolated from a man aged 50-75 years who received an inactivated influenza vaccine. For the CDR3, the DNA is TGTGCCAGCAGTTTAGAAGGGGGCGGTTCACCCCTCCACTTT. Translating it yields CASSLEGGGSPLHF.